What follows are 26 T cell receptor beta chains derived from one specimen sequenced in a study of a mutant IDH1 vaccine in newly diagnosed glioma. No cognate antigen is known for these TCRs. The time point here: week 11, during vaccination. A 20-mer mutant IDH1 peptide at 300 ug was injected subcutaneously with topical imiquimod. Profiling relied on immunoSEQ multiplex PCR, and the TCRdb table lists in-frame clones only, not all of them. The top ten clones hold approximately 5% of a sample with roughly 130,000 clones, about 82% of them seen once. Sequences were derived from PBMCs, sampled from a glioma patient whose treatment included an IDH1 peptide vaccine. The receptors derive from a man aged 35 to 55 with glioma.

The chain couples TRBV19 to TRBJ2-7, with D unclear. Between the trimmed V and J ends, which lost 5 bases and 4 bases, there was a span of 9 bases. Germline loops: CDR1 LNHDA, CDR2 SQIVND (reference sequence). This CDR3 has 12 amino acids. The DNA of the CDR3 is TGTGCCAGTAGTGATCGAGTATACGAGCAGTACTTC. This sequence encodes CASSDRVYEQYF.

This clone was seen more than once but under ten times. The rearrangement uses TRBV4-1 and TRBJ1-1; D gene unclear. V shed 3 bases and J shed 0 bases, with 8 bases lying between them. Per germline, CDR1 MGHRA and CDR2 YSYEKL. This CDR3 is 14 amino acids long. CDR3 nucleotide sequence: TGCGCCAGCAGCCACGGACGGGTGAACACTGAAGCTTTCTTT. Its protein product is CASSHGRVNTEAFF.

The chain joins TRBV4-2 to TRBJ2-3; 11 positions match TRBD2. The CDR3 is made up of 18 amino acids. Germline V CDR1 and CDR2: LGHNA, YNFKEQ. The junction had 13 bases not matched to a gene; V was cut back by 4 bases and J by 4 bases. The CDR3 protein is CASSLNNLAGGFPDTQYF. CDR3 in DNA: TGTGCCAGCAGCCTTAACAACCTAGCGGGGGGTTTTCCAGATACGCAGTATTTT.

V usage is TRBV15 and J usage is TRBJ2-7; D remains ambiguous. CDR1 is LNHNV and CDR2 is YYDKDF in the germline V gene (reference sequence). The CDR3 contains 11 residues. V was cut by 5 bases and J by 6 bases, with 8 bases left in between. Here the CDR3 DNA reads TGTGCCACCAGCGTACTTGCCGAGCAGTACTTC. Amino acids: CATSVLAEQYF.

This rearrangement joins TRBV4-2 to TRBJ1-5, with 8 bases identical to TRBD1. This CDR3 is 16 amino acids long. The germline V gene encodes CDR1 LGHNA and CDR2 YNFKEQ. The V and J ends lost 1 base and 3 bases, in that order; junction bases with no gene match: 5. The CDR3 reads CASSQGTGSVNQPQHF. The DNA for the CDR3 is TGTGCCAGCAGCCAAGGGACAGGGAGTGTCAATCAGCCCCAGCATTTT.

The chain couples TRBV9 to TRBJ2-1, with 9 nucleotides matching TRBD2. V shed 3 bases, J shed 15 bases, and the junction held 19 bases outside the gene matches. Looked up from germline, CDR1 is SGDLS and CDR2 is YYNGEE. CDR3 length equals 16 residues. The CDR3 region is CASSAPYEGLSGRRFF. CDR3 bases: TGTGCCAGCAGCGCCCCGTATGAAGGTCTTAGCGGGAGAAGGTTCTTC.

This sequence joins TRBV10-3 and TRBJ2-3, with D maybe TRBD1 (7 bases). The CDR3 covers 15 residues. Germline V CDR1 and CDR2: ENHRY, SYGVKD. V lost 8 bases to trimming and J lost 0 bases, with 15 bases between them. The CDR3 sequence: CAIGGTETSTDTQYF. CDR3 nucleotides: TGTGCCATCGGCGGGACAGAGACTAGCACAGATACGCAGTATTTT.

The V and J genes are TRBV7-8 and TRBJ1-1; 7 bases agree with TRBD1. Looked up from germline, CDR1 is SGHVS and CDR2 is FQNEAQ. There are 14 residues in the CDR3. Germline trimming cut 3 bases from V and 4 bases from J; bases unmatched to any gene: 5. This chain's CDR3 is CASSFTGETTEAFF. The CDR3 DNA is TGTGCCAGCAGCTTTACAGGGGAGACCACTGAAGCTTTCTTT. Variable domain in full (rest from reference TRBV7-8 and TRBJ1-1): GAGVSQSPRYKVAKRGQDVALRCDPISGHVSLFWYQQALGQGPEFLTYFQNEAQLDKSGLPSDRFFAERPEGSVSTLKIQRTQQEDSAVYLCASSFTGETTEAFFGQGTRLTVV.

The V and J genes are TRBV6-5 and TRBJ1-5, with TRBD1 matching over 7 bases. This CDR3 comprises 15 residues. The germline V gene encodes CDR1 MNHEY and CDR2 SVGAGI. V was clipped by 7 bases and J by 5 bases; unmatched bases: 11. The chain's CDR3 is CASNRAGGIDQPQHF. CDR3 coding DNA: TGTGCCAGCAATCGGGCAGGGGGGATCGATCAGCCCCAGCATTTT.

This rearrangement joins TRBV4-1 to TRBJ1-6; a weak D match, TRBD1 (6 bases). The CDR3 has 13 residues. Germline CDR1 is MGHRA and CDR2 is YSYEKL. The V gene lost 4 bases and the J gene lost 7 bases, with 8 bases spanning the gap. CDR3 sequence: CASSRGGNSPLHF. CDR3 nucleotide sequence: TGCGCCAGCAGCCGAGGGGGGAATTCACCCCTCCACTTT.

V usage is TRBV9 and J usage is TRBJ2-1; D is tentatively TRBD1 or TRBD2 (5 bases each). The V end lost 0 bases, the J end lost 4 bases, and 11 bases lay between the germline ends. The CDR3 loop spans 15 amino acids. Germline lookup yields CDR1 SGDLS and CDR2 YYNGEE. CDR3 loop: CASSVAGSGYNEQFF. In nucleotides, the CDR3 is TGTGCCAGCAGCGTAGCGGGGTCAGGGTACAATGAGCAGTTCTTC.

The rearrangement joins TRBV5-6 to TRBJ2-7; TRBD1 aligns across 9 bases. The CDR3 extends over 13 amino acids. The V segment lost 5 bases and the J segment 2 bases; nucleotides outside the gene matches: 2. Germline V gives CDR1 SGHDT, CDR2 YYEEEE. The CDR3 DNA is TGTGCCAGCAGAGGGACAGGGACCTACGAGCAGTACTTC. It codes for CASRGTGTYEQYF.

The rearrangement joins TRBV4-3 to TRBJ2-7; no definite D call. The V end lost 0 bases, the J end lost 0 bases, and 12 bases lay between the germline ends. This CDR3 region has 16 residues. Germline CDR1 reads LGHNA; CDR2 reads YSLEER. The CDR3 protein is CASSQEANSDSYEQYF. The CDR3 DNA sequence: TGCGCCAGCAGCCAAGAGGCGAACTCAGACTCCTACGAGCAGTACTTC.

In DNA, the CDR3 is TGTGCCAGCAGCGCTCGGTTGGCCGGGGAGCTGTTTTTT. This gives the protein CASSARLAGELFF. This chain joins TRBV5-6 and TRBJ2-2; D is undetermined. Germline CDR1 SGHDT, CDR2 YYEEEE. The CDR3 runs to 13 residues. The germline V and J ends were trimmed by 4 bases and 6 bases, with 10 bases remaining between them.

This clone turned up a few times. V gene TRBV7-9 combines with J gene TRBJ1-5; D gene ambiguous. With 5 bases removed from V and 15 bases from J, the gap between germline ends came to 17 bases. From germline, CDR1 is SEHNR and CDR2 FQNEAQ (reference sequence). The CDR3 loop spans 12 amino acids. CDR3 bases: TGTGCCAGCAGCCCCATTGGCGCGGCCCCGCATTTT. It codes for CASSPIGAAPHF.

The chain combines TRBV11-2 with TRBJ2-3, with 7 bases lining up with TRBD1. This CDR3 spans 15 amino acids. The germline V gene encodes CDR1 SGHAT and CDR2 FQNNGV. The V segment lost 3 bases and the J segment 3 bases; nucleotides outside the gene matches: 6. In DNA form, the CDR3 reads TGTGCCAGCAGCTTTCAGGGGGTCAGGACAGATACGCAGTATTTT. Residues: CASSFQGVRTDTQYF.

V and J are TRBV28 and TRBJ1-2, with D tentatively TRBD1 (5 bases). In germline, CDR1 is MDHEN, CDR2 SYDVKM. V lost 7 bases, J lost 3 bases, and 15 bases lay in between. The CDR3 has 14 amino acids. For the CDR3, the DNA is TGTGCCAGCACCCGTGGGGGAGGGTACTATGGCTACACCTTC. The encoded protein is CASTRGGGYYGYTF.

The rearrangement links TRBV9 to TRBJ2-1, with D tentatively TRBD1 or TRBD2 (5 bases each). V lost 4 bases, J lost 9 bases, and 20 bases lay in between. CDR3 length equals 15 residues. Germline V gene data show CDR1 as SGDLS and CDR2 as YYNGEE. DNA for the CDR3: TGTGCCAGCAGCCCCCGAGGATGGGAGCAGGGTGAGCAGTTCTTC. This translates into CASSPRGWEQGEQFF.

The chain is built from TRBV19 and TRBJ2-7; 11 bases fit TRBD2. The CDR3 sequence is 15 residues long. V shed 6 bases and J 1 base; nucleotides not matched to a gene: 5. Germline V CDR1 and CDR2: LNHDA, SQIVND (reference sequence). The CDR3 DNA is TGTGCCAGTAGATACCTAGCGGGAGGATCCTACGAGCAGTACTTC. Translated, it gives CASRYLAGGSYEQYF.

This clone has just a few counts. CDR3 amino acids: CASSPSPGSSYNEQFF. The CDR3 coding sequence is TGTGCCAGCTCGCCGTCCCCCGGTAGCTCCTACAATGAGCAGTTCTTC. The chain recombines TRBV18 with TRBJ2-1; D gene uncertain. This CDR3 has 16 amino acids. Germline CDR1 is KGHSH and CDR2 is LQKENI. The ends were cut back, 6 bases at V and 0 bases at J, with 15 bases in the middle.

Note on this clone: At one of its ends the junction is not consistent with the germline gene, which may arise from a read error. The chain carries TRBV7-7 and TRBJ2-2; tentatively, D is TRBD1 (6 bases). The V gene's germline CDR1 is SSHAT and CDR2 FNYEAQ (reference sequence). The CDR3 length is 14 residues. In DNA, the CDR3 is TGTGCTAGCAGCCGGGACACGAACACCGGGGAGCTGTTTTTT. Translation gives CASSRDTNTGELFF.

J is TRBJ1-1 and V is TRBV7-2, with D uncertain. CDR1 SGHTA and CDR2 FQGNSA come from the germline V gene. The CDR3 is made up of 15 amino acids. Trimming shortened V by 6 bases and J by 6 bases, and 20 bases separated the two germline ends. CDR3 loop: CASRVGTAVNSEAFF. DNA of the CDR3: TGTGCCAGCAGGGTGGGAACAGCCGTAAACTCTGAAGCTTTCTTT.

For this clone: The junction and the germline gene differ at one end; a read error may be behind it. CDR3 in amino acids: CASSLGGTGYGYTF. For the CDR3, the DNA is TGTGCCAGCAGCCTAGGTGGGACAGGCTATGGCTACACCTTC. The chain recombines TRBV13 with TRBJ1-2, with 8 bases identical to TRBD1. Germline V gene lookup returns CDR1 PRHDT and CDR2 FYEKMQ (reference sequence). The CDR3 is 14 residues long. Using reference TRBV13 and TRBJ1-2 for the parts outside the CDR3, the full variable domain is AAGVIQSPRHLIKEKRETATLKCYPIPRHDTVYWYQQGPGQDPQFLISFYEKMQSDKGSIPDRFSAQQFSDYHSELNMSSLELGDSALYFCASSLGGTGYGYTFGSGTRLTVV.

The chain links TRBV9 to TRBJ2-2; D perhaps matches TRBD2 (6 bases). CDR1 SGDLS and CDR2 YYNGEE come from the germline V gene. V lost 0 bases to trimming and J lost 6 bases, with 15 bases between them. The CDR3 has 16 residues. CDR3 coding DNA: TGTGCCAGCAGCGTAGGTGCTGGGGGGTTATCCGGGGAGCTGTTTTTT. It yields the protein CASSVGAGGLSGELFF.

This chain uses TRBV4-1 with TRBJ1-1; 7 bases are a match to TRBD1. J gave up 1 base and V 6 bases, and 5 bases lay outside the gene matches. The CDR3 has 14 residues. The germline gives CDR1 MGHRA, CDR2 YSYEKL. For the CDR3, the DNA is TGCGCCAGCAGACGGGACAGTCAGAACACTGAAGCTTTCTTT. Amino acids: CASRRDSQNTEAFF.

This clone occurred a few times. CDR3 DNA sequence: TGTGCCAGCAGCGCCTCTGGGGTAGCTGAAGCTTTCTTT. Protein: CASSASGVAEAFF. V is TRBV9 and J is TRBJ1-1; unclear D gene. V lost 3 bases, J lost 6 bases, and 12 bases lay in between. This CDR3 has 13 residues. The germline V gene has CDR1 SGDLS and CDR2 YYNGEE. Full variable domain (outside the CDR3, taken from reference TRBV9 and TRBJ1-1): DSGVTQTPKHLITATGQRVTLRCSPRSGDLSVYWYQQSLDQGLQFLIQYYNGEERAKGNILERFSAQQFPDLHSELNLSSLELGDSALYFCASSASGVAEAFFGQGTRLTVV.